The rows below give T cell receptor beta chains drawn from one sample of a study of beta chain features in type 1 diabetes. Libraries were prepared by immunoSEQ multiplex PCR; TCRdb keeps only in-frame clonotypes and omits some of them. The sample contains 150,000 to 180,000 clones, about a tenth of which appear only once. Material: central memory CD4+ T cells from blood. The source of these receptors is a man aged 25 to 40 with type 1 diabetes. The CDR3 runs from the conserved cysteine through the conserved F or W. A D gene is named only where the DNA matches it firmly. Size values are once, few and many counts, or a class for expanded clones, and some rows have none.

d_call	v_call	j_call	clone_size	cdr3_nt	cdr3_aa
.	TRBV29-1	TRBJ2-7	few	TGCAGCGTAGCGACAGCCGTCTACGAGCAGTACTTC	CSVATAVYEQYF
.	TRBV5-1	TRBJ2-4	few	TGCGCCAGCAGCTTAGGGGGAACCAAAAACATTCAGTACTTC	CASSLGGTKNIQYF
TRBD1	TRBV30	TRBJ1-2	few	TGTGCCTGGACCGGGACAGGGACTAACTATGGCTACACCTTC	CAWTGTGTNYGYTF
.	TRBV7-3	TRBJ1-1	.	TGTGCCAGCAGCTTAACGGGCACCACTGAAGCTTTCTTT	CASSLTGTTEAFF
TRBD2	TRBV2	TRBJ2-5	few	TGTGCCAGCAACCCCCGCGGGGGTGGTGAGACCCAGTACTTC	CASNPRGGGETQYF
TRBD2	TRBV7-3	TRBJ2-3	few	TGTGCCAGCAGCCTAGCGGGAGGGGTTATTAACACAGATACGCAGTATTTT	CASSLAGGVINTDTQYF
.	TRBV10-3	TRBJ2-7	.	TGTGCCATCAGTGTTAAAGGGGGAATCGACGAGCAGTACTTC	CAISVKGGIDEQYF
.	TRBV7-2	TRBJ1-5	few	TGTGCCAGCAGAGTCGGCAGGGAGGGTAATCAGCCCCAGCATTTT	CASRVGREGNQPQHF
.	TRBV19	TRBJ1-1	.	TGTGCCAGTAGTATGACAGCCATGAACACTGAAGCTTTCTTT	CASSMTAMNTEAFF
TRBD2	TRBV2	TRBJ2-5	few	TGTGCCAGCGGAGAAGTAAGGACTAGCGTATACCAAGAGACCCAGTACTTC	CASGEVRTSVYQETQYF
TRBD1	TRBV28	TRBJ2-7	.	TGTGCCAGCAGTCCCTCCGGACAGGGGGATTCCTACGAGCAGTACTTC	CASSPSGQGDSYEQYF
TRBD1	TRBV30	TRBJ2-4	.	TGTGCCTGGAGTCCTTCGGACGATTACAGGGGAGCCAAAAACATTCAGTACTTC	CAWSPSDDYRGAKNIQYF
TRBD1	TRBV28	TRBJ1-4	.	TGTGCCAGCAGGAGCGGGGGACAGGGCGAAAGAGTAAAACTGTTTTTT	CASRSGGQGERVKLFF
.	TRBV5-4	TRBJ2-5	few	TGTGCCAGCAGTTTCGGGAATAGCGGAATACAAGAGACCCAGTACTTC	CASSFGNSGIQETQYF
TRBD1	TRBV9	TRBJ2-3	few	TGTGCCAGCAGCCCCAGACAGGGGGGGGATACGCAGTATTTT	CASSPRQGGDTQYF
.	TRBV7-9	TRBJ1-1	few	TGTGCCAGCAGCTCAACCGACAGGACGAACACTGAAGCTTTCTTT	CASSSTDRTNTEAFF
TRBD1	TRBV9	TRBJ2-5	few	TGTGCCAGCAGCGGCGGACAGGGGGACGAGACCCAGTACTTC	CASSGGQGDETQYF
.	TRBV7-9	TRBJ2-7	few	TGTGCCAGCAGTCCTGCCTCGTCCGGGATGCACGAGCAGTACTTC	CASSPASSGMHEQYF
TRBD2	TRBV2	TRBJ2-7	.	TGTGCCAGCAGTGACGTGGAAGCGGGAGCTCACGAGCAGTACTTC	CASSDVEAGAHEQYF
.	TRBV29-1	TRBJ1-1	.	TGCAGCGTCCTACGGGGGTTGAACACTGAAGCTTTCTTT	CSVLRGLNTEAFF
TRBD1	TRBV4-2	TRBJ1-5	few	TGTGCCAGCAGCCAGGGACAGGGGACCGATCAGCCCCAGCATTTT	CASSQGQGTDQPQHF
TRBD1	TRBV11-3	TRBJ2-2	.	TGTGCCAGCAGCTCGATTTGGGGGACAGGGCCCGGGGAGCTGTTTTTT	CASSSIWGTGPGELFF